Below, 14 T cell receptor beta chains from the same sample are listed, as sequenced in a study of T cells expressing NK-cell markers. TCRdb reprocessed the 5' RACE reads and reports one entry per CDR3 protein, with no DNA. Listed are roughly 150,000 distinct CDR3 sequences; 20% to 25% falls within the top ten. The sequenced sample was blood T cells: a sorted CD56 or NKG2C T cell subset, CD4+ or CD8+ T cells, or bulk PBMC T cells (not recorded which). The receptors here all came from a man aged 18-69 years in good health.

The V gene is TRBV6-1, the J gene TRBJ1-1; TCRdb indicates TRBD1, and absent DNA this call remains unverified. Germline CDR1 is MNHNS and CDR2 is SASEGT. The CDR3 extends over 14 amino acids. CDR3 loop: CASETGRGNTEAFF.

This chain links TRBV5-6 with TRBJ2-1; checking the TCRdb D call of TRBD1 is not possible without DNA. The germline V gene encodes CDR1 SGHDT and CDR2 YYEEEE. The CDR3 is 14 amino acids. The CDR3: CASRGQGPYNEQFF. Filled out from reference TRBV5-6 and TRBJ2-1, the complete variable domain reads DAGVTQSPTHLIKTRGQQVTLRCSPKSGHDTVSWYQQALGQGPQFIFQYYEEEERQRGNFPDRFSGHQFPNYSSELNVNALLLGDSALYLCASRGQGPYNEQFFGPGTRLTVL.

J is TRBJ1-2 and V is TRBV12-3 or TRBV12-4; TCRdb reports TRBD1, a call that lacks DNA to check it against. CDR3 length equals 15 residues. The CDR3 is CANSPGLGVLGGYTF.

The chain joins TRBV20-1 to TRBJ2-5; there is no DNA to check the TCRdb D call of TRBD1. The CDR3 has 15 amino acids. Germline CDR1 and CDR2: DFQATT and SNEGSKA (reference sequence). This chain's CDR3 is CSARPPGSDSETQYF.

The rearrangement joins TRBV7-2 to TRBJ2-1; lacking DNA, the TRBD1 call made by TCRdb goes unchecked. The CDR3 totals 15 residues. The germline gives CDR1 SGHTA, CDR2 FQGNSA. The CDR3 region is CASSFGQPLYNEQFF.

The chain joins TRBV19 to TRBJ2-3; TCRdb indicates TRBD2, and absent DNA this call remains unverified. CDR1 and CDR2 (germline): LNHDA, SQIVND (reference sequence). This CDR3 contains 17 residues. The CDR3 loop is CASSIQLAGLPTDTQYF. Using reference TRBV19 and TRBJ2-3 for the parts outside the CDR3, the full variable domain is DGGITQSPKYLFRKEGQNVTLSCEQNLNHDAMYWYRQDPGQGLRLIYYSQIVNDFQKGDIAEGYSVSREKKESFPLTVTSAQKNPTAFYLCASSIQLAGLPTDTQYFGPGTRLTVL.

The rearrangement links TRBV4-2 to TRBJ2-7; TCRdb lists TRBD2, though no DNA is available to test this call. CDR3 length: 12 amino acids. The germline V gene encodes CDR1 LGHNA and CDR2 YNFKEQ. CDR3 loop: CASSQGGGEQYF.

CDR3 residues: CASSPPFGDSKAYEQYF. This rearrangement joins TRBV18 to TRBJ2-7; the TCRdb call, TRBD1, lacks DNA for checking. The CDR3 length is 17 residues. Germline V lookup: CDR1 KGHSH, CDR2 LQKENI. Full variable domain (rest looked up from reference TRBV18 and TRBJ2-7): NAGVMQNPRHLVRRRGQEARLRCSPMKGHSHVYWYRQLPEEGLKFMVYLQKENIIDESGMPKERFSAEFPKEGPSILRIQQVVRGDSAAYFCASSPPFGDSKAYEQYFGPGTRLTVT.

The chain has TRBV19 and TRBJ2-1. This CDR3 has 18 amino acids. Germline CDR1 LNHDA, CDR2 SQIVND (reference sequence). CDR3 sequence reads: CASSMSFPSTSSYNEQFF.

The gene calls are TRBV27 and TRBJ2-1; the TRBD2 assignment by TCRdb is unverifiable without DNA. The V gene's germline CDR1 is MNHEY and CDR2 SMNVEV (reference sequence). The CDR3 totals 13 residues. This CDR3 is CASSFTSAGEQFF.

The chain uses TRBV7-9 and TRBJ2-7. This CDR3 contains 17 residues. CDR1 SEHNR and CDR2 FQNEAQ come from the germline V gene (reference sequence). This CDR3 reads CASSLVPSKGGSYEQYF.

The chain combines TRBV6-4 with TRBJ2-6; absent DNA, TCRdb's TRBD1 call cannot be checked. The CDR3 runs to 17 residues. CDR1 and CDR2 (germline): MRHNA, SNTAGT. CDR3 protein: CASSVGTGGSGANVLTF.

J is TRBJ1-1 and V is TRBV7-9. The germline V gene has CDR1 SEHNR and CDR2 FQNEAQ (reference sequence). The CDR3 runs 12 residues. The CDR3 loop reads CASSLRGTEAFF.

V gene TRBV12-3 or TRBV12-4 combines with J gene TRBJ1-5. The CDR3 length is 15 residues. CDR3 sequence: CASSSAGISNQPQHF.